These T cell receptor beta chains were read from a single sample in a study of CD8+CD57+ T cells in acquired aplastic anemia. TCRdb reanalysed the reads using MiXCR and keeps one entry per CDR3 protein. The sample includes approximately 200,000 distinct CDR3 sequences, 64% of them seen just once. Sample: sorted CD4+, CD8+, or CD8+CD57+ T cells (not recorded which) from PBMCs. The receptor source for this set is a human donor with severe aplastic anemia or a healthy control (not recorded which). CDR3s include the opening cysteine and the closing phenylalanine or tryptophan. The D gene is left open where the match is weak. Some rows have no size entry. The others give once, few or many, or a class for an expanded clone.

d_gene	abundance	v_gene	j_gene	CDR3nt	CDR3aa
-	many	TRBV19	TRBJ2-7	TGTGCCAGTAGCTCCTTGGCAGGGGCCTACGAGCAGTACTTC	CASSSLAGAYEQYF
TRBD1	-	TRBV29-1	TRBJ1-1	TGCAGCGCCGAGACAGGGGGGTTGACTGAAGCTTTCTTT	CSAETGGLTEAFF
-	-	TRBV9	TRBJ2-7	TGTGCCAGCAGCGTAGACCCCACCCCCTCCTACGAGCAGTACTTC	CASSVDPTPSYEQYF
-	-	TRBV9	TRBJ2-7	TGTGCCAGCGGACTAGAAAGGGGGGGGCACGAGCAGTACTTC	CASGLERGGHEQYF
-	-	TRBV20-1	TRBJ2-7	TGCAGTGCTAGAGCCGGGGACGAGCAGTACTTC	CSARAGDEQYF
-	-	TRBV5-4	TRBJ2-7	TGTGCCAGCAGAATTAAGGGAACCTACGAGCAGTACTTC	CASRIKGTYEQYF
-	-	TRBV19	TRBJ1-1	TGTGCCAGTAGTATTTCGGGTTCTGACACTGAAGCTTTCTTT	CASSISGSDTEAFF
-	-	TRBV2	TRBJ1-2	TGTGCCAGCAGTGAAGGCCGGGGCGCAGGCTACACCTTC	CASSEGRGAGYTF
-	-	TRBV7-9	TRBJ1-2	TGTGCCAGCAGCTTAACCAGTTATGGCTACACCTTC	CASSLTSYGYTF
-	-	TRBV20-1	TRBJ2-1	TGCAGTGCTAGCGGGGTCTCCTACAATGAGCAGTTCTTC	CSASGVSYNEQFF
TRBD1	-	TRBV19	TRBJ1-1	TGTGCCACCCAGGACAGGGGGCGAGTACCGAACACTGAAGCTTTCTTT	CATQDRGRVPNTEAFF
-	few	TRBV20-1	TRBJ1-2	TGCAGTGCAACGGGACACCAAGAGTCCTATGGCTACACCTTC	CSATGHQESYGYTF
-	-	TRBV2	TRBJ2-7	TGTGCCAGCAGCCCGGGGGTGGGGGGGCCGTACGAGCAGTACTTC	CASSPGVGGPYEQYF
-	-	TRBV29-1	TRBJ2-3	TGCAGCGTTGAAGCCCCCGGAGCAGATACGCAGTATTTT	CSVEAPGADTQYF
-	-	TRBV7-6	TRBJ1-6	TGTGCCAGCAGCTTGGACAGAAATTCACCCCTCCACTTT	CASSLDRNSPLHF
-	-	TRBV7-9	TRBJ2-7	TGTGCCAGCAGCGCTGGGACTGTCTACGAGCAGTACTTC	CASSAGTVYEQYF
-	-	TRBV7-9	TRBJ1-1	TGTGCCAGCAGCCCGGGGTCTGTGGGCACTGAAGCTTTCTTT	CASSPGSVGTEAFF
-	-	TRBV7-9	TRBJ1-1	TGTGCCGGCAGCTTAGGGTCCCAGGGACAAGGAGCTTTCTTT	CAGSLGSQGQGAFF
-	-	TRBV9	TRBJ1-1	TGTGCCAGCAGCGTAGGGGGAAGCCTGGCTGAAGCTTTCTTT	CASSVGGSLAEAFF
-	many	TRBV7-2	TRBJ1-1	TGTGCCAGCAGCTTAGAAATTGACTCTCTGGACAGCCTGAAAGCTTTCTTT	CASSLEIDSLDSLKAFF
TRBD1	few	TRBV19	TRBJ1-2	TGTGCCAGTAGTATCCCGGGACAGGGGCCTGGCTACACCTTC	CASSIPGQGPGYTF
TRBD1	-	TRBV28	TRBJ2-5	TGTGCCAGCACTATGACAGGGGAGACCCAGTACTTC	CASTMTGETQYF
TRBD1	-	TRBV2	TRBJ2-5	TGTGCCAGCAGGATCTTCGGGACAGAAGAGACCCAGTACTTC	CASRIFGTEETQYF
-	-	TRBV9	TRBJ1-2	TGTGCCAGCAGCGCTTCGGCAGGGGTCTATGGCTACACCTTC	CASSASAGVYGYTF
TRBD2	-	TRBV5-1	TRBJ2-1	TGCGCCAGCAGCTTACTAGCGGGGGGCCTTTACAATGAGCAGTTCTTC	CASSLLAGGLYNEQFF
-	-	TRBV7-9	TRBJ2-7	TGTGCCAGCAGCTTTTCTAACTTCGAAGCCTACGAGCAGTACTTC	CASSFSNFEAYEQYF
-	-	TRBV25-1	TRBJ2-1	TGTGCCAGCAGTGCGGGCCTCGGCTATGAGCAGTTCTTC	CASSAGLGYEQFF
-	-	TRBV14	TRBJ2-1	TGTGCCAGCAGCCAAGATCGTTTACATGAGCAGTTCTTC	CASSQDRLHEQFF
TRBD2	many	TRBV7-9	TRBJ2-3	TGTGCCAGCAGCCTAGCGGGGGGTGCCACAGATACGCAGTATTTT	CASSLAGGATDTQYF
TRBD2	-	TRBV25-1	TRBJ2-2	TGTGCCAGCAGTGACTCCCGGGCGGGAGGTCACGGGGAGCTGTTTTTT	CASSDSRAGGHGELFF
-	-	TRBV4-2	TRBJ1-5	TGTGCCAGCAGCCAAGAGGGGTCGGGCAATCAGCCCCAGCATTTT	CASSQEGSGNQPQHF
-	once	TRBV5-8	TRBJ1-5	TGTGCCAGCAGCCTGGTCTTGGCACAAAGTAGCAATCAGCCCCAGCATTTT	CASSLVLAQSSNQPQHF
-	many	TRBV9	TRBJ2-1	TGTGCCAGCAGCGTAAAGGGGTGGAATGAGCAGTTCTTC	CASSVKGWNEQFF
TRBD1	-	TRBV7-2	TRBJ2-2	TGTGCCAGCAGCTACTACCAGGGGGCCAACACCGGGGAGCTGTTTTTT	CASSYYQGANTGELFF
-	once	TRBV27	TRBJ2-7	TGTGCCAGCAGTGCGGGGTCAGGAGGGTACGAGCAGTACTTC	CASSAGSGGYEQYF
-	-	TRBV7-9	TRBJ1-2	TGTGCCAGCAGCACACTTAAACCCCCAGGGATTGACTATGGCTACACCTTC	CASSTLKPPGIDYGYTF
-	many	TRBV20-1	TRBJ2-6	TGCAGTGCTAGTAAGTTGGACACTGGGGCCAACGTCCTGACTTTC	CSASKLDTGANVLTF
-	many	TRBV5-1	TRBJ1-4	TGCGCCAGCAGCCCGCCCCCCCCAGGGATCCTCACGGGGGGTGAAAAACTGTTTTTT	CASSPPPPGILTGGEKLFF
TRBD2	few	TRBV27	TRBJ2-7	TGTGCCAGCAGTTTTGGGGGGGTCTCCGAGCAGTACTTC	CASSFGGVSEQYF
TRBD1	once	TRBV7-2	TRBJ2-3	TGTGCCAGCAAGGAGGACAGGCCAGATACGCAGTATTTT	CASKEDRPDTQYF
-	many	TRBV19	TRBJ2-7	TGTGCCAGTAGTATAAACAGGGATTACGAGCAGTACTTC	CASSINRDYEQYF
TRBD2	-	TRBV7-9	TRBJ2-7	TGTGCCAGCAGCCCAAGTTCGGGGCGGGAGGCCTTCCCCCCCTACGAGCAGTACTTC	CASSPSSGREAFPPYEQYF